This T cell receptor (beta chain) was found in a study of cytomegalovirus exposure and HLA in healthy donors. Notes on the study in general: Sequencing depth across donors, presence/absence analyses assumed, was roughly uniform. The records held CMV serostatus as the only immune exposure information. Clonal expansion was found to be greater in HLA-associated TCR beta chains than in equally common others in a later analysis.

A word on this clone: The antigen is unknown.

Germline V gene sequence: CDR1 SGDLS, CDR2 YYNGEE. Unmatched junction bases numbered 8, after V lost 4 bases and J lost 0 bases. The CDR3 totals 16 residues. The PCR contained 60 Vbeta and 13 Jbeta primers. Here immunoSEQ multiplex PCR was the method, and the copy in TCRdb shows in-frame clones only, minus some. This sample carries approximately 140,000 clones, about 79% of them seen once, and the ten largest clones take less than 3.5%. The sequenced sample was PBMCs. The V and J genes are TRBV9 and TRBJ2-3; the match to TRBD1 covers 7 bases. The TCR originated in a male donor in good health and CMV-seronegative. In nucleotides, the CDR3 is TGTGCCAGCAGCATCCGACGGGACAGCAGCACAGATACGCAGTATTTT. The encoded protein is CASSIRRDSSTDTQYF.